This section outlines one T cell receptor (beta chain) sequence together with its context. This specimen belongs to a study of T cell changes during pregnancy in multiple sclerosis. Assay used: immunoSEQ multiplex PCR; TCRdb lists only in-frame clones, some missing. The sample lists some 27,000 clones, about 92% occurring once. The ends were cut back, 4 bases at V and 7 bases at J, with 7 bases in the middle. Germline CDR1 is MNHEY and CDR2 is SVGAGI. The CDR3 length is 11 residues. The chain recombines TRBV6-5 with TRBJ1-1; D uncertain. The sequence was collected from a female donor with multiple sclerosis, enrolled in a pregnancy study. This specimen was CD4+ T cells from peripheral blood mononuclear cells, taken after pregnancy. In DNA form, the CDR3 reads TGTGCCAGCAGTTCAAGAGATGAAGCTTTCTTT. This translates into CASSSRDEAFF.